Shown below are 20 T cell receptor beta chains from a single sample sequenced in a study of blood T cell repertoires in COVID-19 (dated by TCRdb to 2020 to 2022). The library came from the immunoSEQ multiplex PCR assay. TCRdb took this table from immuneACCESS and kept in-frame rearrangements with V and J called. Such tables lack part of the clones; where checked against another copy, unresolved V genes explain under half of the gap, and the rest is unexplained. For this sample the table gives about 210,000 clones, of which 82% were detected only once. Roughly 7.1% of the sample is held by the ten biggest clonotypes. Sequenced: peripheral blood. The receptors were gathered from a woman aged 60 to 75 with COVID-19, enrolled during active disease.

CDR3 sequence (DNA): TGTGCCAGCAGCAGGGACACTCACACCGGGGAGCTGTTTTTT. The encoded protein is CASSRDTHTGELFF. This chain joins TRBV7-2 and TRBJ2-2; D perhaps matches TRBD1 (6 bases). The CDR3 covers 14 residues. V gave up 5 bases and J gave up 3 bases, with 10 bases separating them. Germline V gene lookup returns CDR1 SGHTA and CDR2 FQGNSA.

The CDR3 loop is CASSRDRGSGELFF. CDR3 coding DNA: TGTGCCAGCAGTCGAGACAGGGGGTCCGGGGAGCTGTTTTTT. The V and J genes are TRBV27 and TRBJ2-2, with TRBD1 identical over 9 bases. The length of the CDR3 is 14 residues. Germline V gene data show CDR1 as MNHEY and CDR2 as SMNVEV (reference sequence). V was clipped by 5 bases and J by 6 bases; unmatched bases: 4.

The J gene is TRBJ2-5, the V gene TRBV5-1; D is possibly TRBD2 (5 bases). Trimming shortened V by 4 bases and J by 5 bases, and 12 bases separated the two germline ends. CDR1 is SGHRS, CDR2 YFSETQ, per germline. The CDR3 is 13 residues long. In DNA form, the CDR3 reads TGCGCCAGCAGCCCCGGGGATCGGGAGACCCAGTACTTC. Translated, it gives CASSPGDRETQYF.

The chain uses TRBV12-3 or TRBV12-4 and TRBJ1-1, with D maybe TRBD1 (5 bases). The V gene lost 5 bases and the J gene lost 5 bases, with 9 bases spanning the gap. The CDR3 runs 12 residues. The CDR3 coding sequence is TGTGCCAGCAGTCAGGGCGAGACTGAAGCTTTCTTT. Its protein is CASSQGETEAFF.

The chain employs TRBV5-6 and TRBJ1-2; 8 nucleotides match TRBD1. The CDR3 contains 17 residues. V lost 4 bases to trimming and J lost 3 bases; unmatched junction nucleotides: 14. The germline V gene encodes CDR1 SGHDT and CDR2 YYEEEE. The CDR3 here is CASSHRTGPLPYYGYTF. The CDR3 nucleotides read TGTGCCAGCAGCCATAGGACAGGGCCTCTTCCCTACTATGGCTACACCTTC.

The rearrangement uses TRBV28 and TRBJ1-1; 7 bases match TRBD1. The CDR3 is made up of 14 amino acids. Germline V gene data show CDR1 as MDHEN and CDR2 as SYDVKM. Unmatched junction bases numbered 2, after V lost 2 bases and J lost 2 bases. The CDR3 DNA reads TGTGCCAGCAGTTTAGGGACAGTAAACACTGAAGCTTTCTTT. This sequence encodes CASSLGTVNTEAFF.

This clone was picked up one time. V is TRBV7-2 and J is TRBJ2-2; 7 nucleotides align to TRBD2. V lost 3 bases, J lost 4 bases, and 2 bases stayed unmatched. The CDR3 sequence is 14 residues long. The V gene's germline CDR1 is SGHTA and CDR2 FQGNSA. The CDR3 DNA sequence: TGTGCCAGCAGCTTCGGACTAGTCACCGGGGAGCTGTTTTTT. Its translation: CASSFGLVTGELFF.

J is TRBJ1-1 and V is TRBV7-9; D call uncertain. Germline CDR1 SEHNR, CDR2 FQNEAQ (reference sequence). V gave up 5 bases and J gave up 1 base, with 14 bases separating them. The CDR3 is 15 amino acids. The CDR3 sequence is CASSVSYRENTEAFF. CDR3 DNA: TGTGCCAGCAGCGTCAGTTACAGAGAGAACACTGAAGCTTTCTTT.

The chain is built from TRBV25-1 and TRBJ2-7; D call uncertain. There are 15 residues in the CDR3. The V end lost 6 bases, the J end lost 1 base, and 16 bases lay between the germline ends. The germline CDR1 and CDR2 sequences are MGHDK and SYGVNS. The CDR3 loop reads CASRPKEGRSYEQYF. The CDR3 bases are TGTGCCAGCAGACCGAAGGAAGGCAGGTCCTACGAGCAGTACTTC.

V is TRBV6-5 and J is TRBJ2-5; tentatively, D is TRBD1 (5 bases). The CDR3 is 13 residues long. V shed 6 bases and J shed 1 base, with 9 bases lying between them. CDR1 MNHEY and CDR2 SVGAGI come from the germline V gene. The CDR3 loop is CASSIQVQETQYF. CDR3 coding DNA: TGTGCCAGCAGCATACAGGTCCAAGAGACCCAGTACTTC.

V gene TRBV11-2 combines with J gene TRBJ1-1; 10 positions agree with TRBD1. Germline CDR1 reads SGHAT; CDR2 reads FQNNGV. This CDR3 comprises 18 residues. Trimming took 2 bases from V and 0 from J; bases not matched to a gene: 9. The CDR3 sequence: CASSLTGTGVPLNTEAFF. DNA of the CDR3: TGTGCCAGCAGCTTAACCGGGACAGGGGTCCCATTGAACACTGAAGCTTTCTTT.

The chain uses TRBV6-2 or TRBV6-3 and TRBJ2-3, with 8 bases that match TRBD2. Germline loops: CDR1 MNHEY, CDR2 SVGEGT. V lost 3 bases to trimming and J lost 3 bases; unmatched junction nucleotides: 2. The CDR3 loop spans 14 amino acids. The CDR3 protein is CASSYKRGTDTQYF. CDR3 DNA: TGTGCCAGCAGTTATAAGCGGGGGACAGATACGCAGTATTTT.

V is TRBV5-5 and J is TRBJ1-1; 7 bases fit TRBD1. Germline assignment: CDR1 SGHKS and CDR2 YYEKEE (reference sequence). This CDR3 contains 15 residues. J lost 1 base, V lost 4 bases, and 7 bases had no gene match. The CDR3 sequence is CASSPFDRENTEAFF. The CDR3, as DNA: TGTGCCAGCAGCCCTTTTGACAGGGAGAACACTGAAGCTTTCTTT. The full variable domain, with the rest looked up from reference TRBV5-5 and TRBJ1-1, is DAGVTQSPTHLIKTRGQQVTLRCSPISGHKSVSWYQQVLGQGPQFIFQYYEKEERGRGNFPDRFSARQFPNYSSELNVNALLLGDSALYLCASSPFDRENTEAFFGQGTRLTVV.

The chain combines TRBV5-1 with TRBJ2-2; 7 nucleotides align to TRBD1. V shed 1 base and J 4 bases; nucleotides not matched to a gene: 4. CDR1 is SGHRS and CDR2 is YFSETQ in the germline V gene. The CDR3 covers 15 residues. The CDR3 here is CASSLLQGPTGELFF. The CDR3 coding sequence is TGCGCCAGCAGCTTGTTACAGGGGCCCACCGGGGAGCTGTTTTTT.

In DNA, the CDR3 is TGTGCCAGCTCATATGACACGGGAGGCGAGCAGTACGTC. It yields the protein CASSYDTGGEQYV. The chain couples TRBV18 to TRBJ2-7; 7 positions match TRBD2. There are 13 residues in the CDR3. Unmatched junction bases numbered 7, after V lost 5 bases and J lost 6 bases. CDR1 is KGHSH, CDR2 LQKENI, per germline.

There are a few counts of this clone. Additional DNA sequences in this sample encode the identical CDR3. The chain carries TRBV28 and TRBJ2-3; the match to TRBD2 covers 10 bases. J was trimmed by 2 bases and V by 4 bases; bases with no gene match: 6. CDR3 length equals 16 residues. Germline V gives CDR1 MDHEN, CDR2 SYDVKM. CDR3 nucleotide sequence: TGTGCCAGCAGTTCCAGACTAGCGGGCTTCACAGATACGCAGTATTTT. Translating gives CASSSRLAGFTDTQYF.

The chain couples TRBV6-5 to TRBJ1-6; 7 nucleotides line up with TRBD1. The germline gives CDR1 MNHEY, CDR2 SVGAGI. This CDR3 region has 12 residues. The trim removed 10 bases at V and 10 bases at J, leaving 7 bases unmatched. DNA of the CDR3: TGTGCCACCCTCAGGGGGGACTCACCCCTCCACTTT. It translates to CATLRGDSPLHF.

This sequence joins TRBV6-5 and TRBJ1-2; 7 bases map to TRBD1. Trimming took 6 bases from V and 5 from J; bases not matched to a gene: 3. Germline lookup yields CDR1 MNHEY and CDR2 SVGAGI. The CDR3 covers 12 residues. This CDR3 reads CASRGTAYGYTF. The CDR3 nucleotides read TGTGCCAGCAGAGGGACAGCGTATGGCTACACCTTC.

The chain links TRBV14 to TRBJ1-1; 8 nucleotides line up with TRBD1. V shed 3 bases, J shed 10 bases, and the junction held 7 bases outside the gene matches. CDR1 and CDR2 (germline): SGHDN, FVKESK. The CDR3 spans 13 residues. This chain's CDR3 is CASSQDAGGRAFF. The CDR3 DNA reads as TGTGCCAGCAGCCAGGACGCAGGGGGCCGAGCTTTCTTT.

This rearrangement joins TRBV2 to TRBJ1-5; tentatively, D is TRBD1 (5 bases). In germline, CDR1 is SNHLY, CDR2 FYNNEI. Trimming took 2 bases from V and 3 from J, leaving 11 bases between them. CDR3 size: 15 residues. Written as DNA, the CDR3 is TGTGCCAGCAGTGAAATAGGGGCCTTCAATCAGCCCCAGCATTTT. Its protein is CASSEIGAFNQPQHF. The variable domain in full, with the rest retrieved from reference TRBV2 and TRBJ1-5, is EPEVTQTPSHQVTQMGQEVILRCVPISNHLYFYWYRQILGQKVEFLVSFYNNEISEKSEIFDDQFSVERPDGSNFTLKIRSTKLEDSAMYFCASSEIGAFNQPQHFGDGTRLSIL.